The 27 T cell receptor beta chains reported below all come from one sample, sequenced in a study of OX40 agonist ivuxolimab in advanced cancers. Data came from immunoSEQ multiplex PCR; TCRdb stores just in-frame clones and leaves some out. Counted here are some 45,000 clones, 75% to 90% occurring once; the ten biggest clones make up 4.7%. This specimen was CD4+ or CD8+ T cells sorted from blood, taken in a trial of the OX40 agonist ivuxolimab. The receptors shown here come from an adult with an advanced solid tumor such as melanoma, head and neck, liver or kidney cancer.

This clone was seen once. The rearrangement joins TRBV9 to TRBJ2-1; D is ambiguous. The CDR3 extends over 15 amino acids. Trimming removed 4 bases from V and 10 bases from J, with 21 bases in between. The germline V gene has CDR1 SGDLS and CDR2 YYNGEE. The CDR3 sequence is CASSSTRTSTVEQFF. Written as DNA, the CDR3 is TGTGCCAGCAGCTCTACAAGGACCAGCACGGTGGAGCAGTTCTTC.

This chain connects TRBV10-3 to TRBJ1-2; 8 bases fit TRBD1. With V trimmed by 4 bases and J by 1 base, 11 bases remained unmatched. Germline-derived CDR1 and CDR2 are ENHRY and SYGVKD. The CDR3 spans 17 residues. The CDR3 sequence: CAISVDRGGSNNYGYTF. CDR3 nucleotides: TGTGCCATCAGTGTAGACAGGGGAGGGAGTAATAACTATGGCTACACCTTC.

J is TRBJ2-1 and V is TRBV5-4, with D maybe TRBD2 (6 bases). CDR1 and CDR2 (germline): SGHNT, YYREEE (reference sequence). Trimming took off 0 bases at V and 0 bases at J, with 7 bases between the two ends. This CDR3 spans 15 amino acids. The CDR3 here is CASSLDGSSYNEQFF. The CDR3 DNA reads TGTGCCAGCAGCTTGGACGGGAGCTCCTACAATGAGCAGTTCTTC.

The V and J genes are TRBV30 and TRBJ2-3; D is unclear. Germline V gives CDR1 GTSNPN, CDR2 SVGIG (reference sequence). This CDR3 has 15 residues. V lost 2 bases to trimming and J lost 6 bases, with 18 bases between them. The CDR3 loop reads CAWSKAGDGRDTQYF. CDR3 in DNA: TGTGCCTGGAGTAAGGCTGGGGATGGTCGTGATACGCAGTATTTT.

The CDR3 region has the DNA TGCGCCAGCAGCCCCGACGCCGGGACGGGGTCCTACGAGCAGTACTTC. This encodes CASSPDAGTGSYEQYF. The V gene is TRBV5-1, the J gene TRBJ2-7, with D perhaps matching TRBD1 or TRBD2 (5 bases each). The ends were cut back, 4 bases at V and 1 base at J, with 18 bases in the middle. This CDR3 contains 16 residues. Per germline, CDR1 SGHRS and CDR2 YFSETQ.

The genes are TRBV28 and TRBJ1-2; 7 nucleotides line up with TRBD1. The V segment lost 3 bases and the J segment 2 bases; nucleotides outside the gene matches: 3. The CDR3 runs 14 residues. The germline V gene encodes CDR1 MDHEN and CDR2 SYDVKM. CDR3 protein: CASSFEGGNYGYTF. Written as DNA, the CDR3 is TGTGCCAGCAGTTTTGAAGGGGGCAACTATGGCTACACCTTC.

The chain joins TRBV5-6 to TRBJ2-5, with D perhaps TRBD2 (6 bases). Germline V gives CDR1 SGHDT, CDR2 YYEEEE. The CDR3 loop spans 16 amino acids. The V end was cut by 4 bases, the J end by 0 bases, with 16 bases between. The CDR3 here is CASSHLGGADQETQYF. The CDR3 DNA sequence: TGTGCCAGCAGCCACCTGGGAGGAGCGGACCAAGAGACCCAGTACTTC.

The rearrangement joins TRBV4-2 to TRBJ2-7; TRBD1 matches at 9 bases. Germline V lookup: CDR1 LGHNA, CDR2 YNFKEQ. This CDR3 spans 15 amino acids. The trim removed 1 base at V and 5 bases at J, leaving 6 bases unmatched. CDR3: CASSQGNDRGDEQYF. The CDR3 DNA reads as TGTGCCAGCAGCCAAGGAAACGACAGGGGGGACGAGCAGTACTTC.

The chain couples TRBV11-2 to TRBJ1-6; 7 positions agree with TRBD1. The trim removed 0 bases at V and 6 bases at J, leaving 11 bases unmatched. The CDR3 extends over 18 amino acids. Per germline, CDR1 SGHAT and CDR2 FQNNGV. The CDR3 DNA sequence: TGTGCCAGCAGCTTAGAGTCTCCGGGGACAGCATCTAATTCACCCCTCCACTTT. Encoded protein: CASSLESPGTASNSPLHF.

CDR3 sequence: CASHSGSSTDTQYF. CDR3 sequence (DNA): TGCGCCAGCCATAGCGGGAGTTCGACAGATACGCAGTATTTT. The rearrangement uses TRBV5-1 and TRBJ2-3; 9 nucleotides match TRBD2. The CDR3 loop spans 14 amino acids. Germline loops: CDR1 SGHRS, CDR2 YFSETQ. With V trimmed by 7 bases and J by 3 bases, 6 bases remained unmatched.

This chain joins TRBV27 and TRBJ2-5; D possibly uses TRBD1 or TRBD2 (5 bases each). Germline loops: CDR1 MNHEY, CDR2 SMNVEV (reference sequence). CDR3 length: 15 residues. Trimming shortened V by 5 bases and J by 6 bases, and 19 bases separated the two germline ends. The CDR3 coding sequence is TGTGCCAGCAGTCAACACGACGGGGCGCAACAGACCCAGTACTTC. Its protein is CASSQHDGAQQTQYF.

The chain uses TRBV7-9 and TRBJ1-4; 8 bases map to TRBD1. The CDR3 spans 15 residues. The V gene's germline CDR1 is SEHNR and CDR2 FQNEAQ (reference sequence). V was pared by 1 base and J by 5 bases, with 3 bases of the junction left unmatched. CDR3: CASSLGTGPNEKLFF. The CDR3 nucleotides read TGTGCCAGCAGCTTAGGGACAGGGCCAAATGAAAAACTGTTTTTT.

V gene TRBV19 combines with J gene TRBJ2-1; 9 bases fit TRBD1. The CDR3 sequence is 17 residues long. The V gene end was trimmed by 3 bases and the J gene end by 7 bases; junction bases not matched to a gene: 13. In germline, CDR1 is LNHDA, CDR2 SQIVND (reference sequence). For the CDR3, the DNA is TGTGCCAGTAGTATCCCCGGGGACAGGGCCCGGACAAATGAGCAGTTCTTC. The encoded protein is CASSIPGDRARTNEQFF.

This rearrangement joins TRBV2 to TRBJ1-2; 8 nucleotides match TRBD1. The CDR3 is 14 amino acids. CDR1 is SNHLY, CDR2 FYNNEI, per germline. V dropped 6 bases and J dropped 0; count of bases not matched to a gene: 3. As DNA, the CDR3 is TGTGCCAGCAGGGGGACAGGATCTAACTATGGCTACACCTTC. This gives the protein CASRGTGSNYGYTF.

This chain joins TRBV14 and TRBJ2-1; 8 bases match TRBD1. Germline CDR1 SGHDN, CDR2 FVKESK. Losses at the gene ends were 3 bases for V and 0 bases for J; bases not matched to a gene: 10. The CDR3 contains 18 residues. The CDR3 region is CASSHLPGQGGSYNEQFF. The CDR3 region has the DNA TGTGCCAGCAGCCATCTACCTGGACAGGGTGGCTCCTACAATGAGCAGTTCTTC.

V and J are TRBV28 and TRBJ1-5, with D maybe TRBD1 (6 bases). This CDR3 is 17 amino acids long. The germline V gene has CDR1 MDHEN and CDR2 SYDVKM. The V gene lost 2 bases and the J gene lost 0 bases, with 14 bases spanning the gap. Written as DNA, the CDR3 is TGTGCCAGCAGTTTAACAGGGACGGGATATAGCAATCAGCCCCAGCATTTT. It translates to CASSLTGTGYSNQPQHF.

This chain joins TRBV28 and TRBJ2-7, with D tentatively TRBD2 (6 bases). V gave up 4 bases and J gave up 3 bases, with 16 bases separating them. The length of the CDR3 is 15 residues. Germline assignment: CDR1 MDHEN and CDR2 SYDVKM. Here the CDR3 reads CASSSPGVGYYEQYF. The CDR3 DNA reads TGTGCCAGCAGTTCCCCGGGGGTGGGGTACTACGAGCAGTACTTC. The full variable domain, its missing parts supplied by reference TRBV28 and TRBJ2-7, is DVKVTQSSRYLVKRTGEKVFLECVQDMDHENMFWYRQDPGLGLRLIYFSYDVKMKEKGDIPEGYSVSREKKERFSLILESASTNQTSMYLCASSSPGVGYYEQYFGPGTRLTVT.

This clone was counted between two and nine times. The rearrangement uses TRBV6-5 and TRBJ1-1; no clear D gene. Germline V gene data show CDR1 as MNHEY and CDR2 as SVGAGI. V was cut by 6 bases and J by 6 bases, with 17 bases left in between. There are 14 residues in the CDR3. As DNA, the CDR3 is TGTGCCAGCAGGATTCCGGGAGGTATCGCTGAAGCTTTCTTT. It codes for CASRIPGGIAEAFF.

This chain uses TRBV4-1 with TRBJ2-7; 9 nucleotides match TRBD1. CDR3 length: 16 residues. J was trimmed by 7 bases and V by 4 bases; bases with no gene match: 14. The germline V gene has CDR1 MGHRA and CDR2 YSYEKL. CDR3 DNA sequence: TGCGCCAGCAGCCGAACGCCGGGACAGGGATCAGAAGAGCAGTACTTC. Translated: CASSRTPGQGSEEQYF.

The J gene is TRBJ2-5, the V gene TRBV2; D possibly corresponds to TRBD1 (6 bases). V lost 9 bases, J lost 5 bases, and 19 bases lay in between. The CDR3 runs to 14 residues. Germline CDR1 is SNHLY and CDR2 is FYNNEI. The CDR3 sequence is CARIVRVRGETQYF. The CDR3 bases are TGTGCCAGAATCGTTCGCGTCAGGGGTGAGACCCAGTACTTC.

The J gene is TRBJ2-3, the V gene TRBV5-8; 10 bases are shared with TRBD1. The V gene's germline CDR1 is SGHTS and CDR2 YDEGEE. This CDR3 comprises 16 residues. With 0 bases clipped from V and 5 bases from J, the junction kept 6 bases outside the gene matches. The CDR3 sequence is CASSLGTGGQVDTQYF. The CDR3 DNA reads as TGTGCCAGCAGCTTGGGGACAGGGGGACAGGTAGATACGCAGTATTTT.

The rearrangement joins TRBV2 to TRBJ2-7, with TRBD1 matching 12 bases. The germline V gene encodes CDR1 SNHLY and CDR2 FYNNEI. CDR3 size: 15 residues. With 5 bases clipped from V and 6 bases from J, the junction kept 8 bases outside the gene matches. CDR3 DNA sequence: TGTGCCAGCAGTACTAGTCGGGACAGGGGGCCCGAGCAGTACTTC. Translating gives CASSTSRDRGPEQYF.

The chain recombines TRBV29-1 with TRBJ2-1, with TRBD2 matching over 7 bases. This CDR3 spans 14 amino acids. J was trimmed by 6 bases and V by 5 bases; bases with no gene match: 10. Germline V CDR1 and CDR2: SQVTM, ANQGSEA. CDR3 sequence reads: CSVYSGDWGNEQFF. Written as DNA, the CDR3 is TGCAGCGTTTACAGCGGGGACTGGGGCAATGAGCAGTTCTTC.

The chain couples TRBV4-1 to TRBJ2-6; possible D gene TRBD1, 5 bases. V gave up 0 bases and J gave up 2 bases, with 17 bases separating them. Germline V gene lookup returns CDR1 MGHRA and CDR2 YSYEKL. This CDR3 contains 19 residues. The CDR3 DNA reads TGCGCCAGCAGCCAAGATCCAGGGCTCGGATTACCTGGGGCCAACGTCCTGACTTTC. It encodes CASSQDPGLGLPGANVLTF.

This clone was counted once. The rearrangement uses TRBV4-2 and TRBJ2-7; 10 bases fit TRBD2. In germline, CDR1 is LGHNA, CDR2 YNFKEQ. V trimming: 0 bases; J trimming: 4 bases; junction bases outside the gene matches: 3. The CDR3 is 15 residues long. The CDR3 is CASSQDGTSVYEQYF. For the CDR3, the DNA is TGTGCCAGCAGCCAAGATGGGACTAGCGTGTACGAGCAGTACTTC.

The chain's CDR3 is CASSLGGTGGDTQYF. The CDR3 DNA is TGTGCCAGCAGCTTAGGCGGGACAGGGGGTGATACGCAGTATTTT. The rearrangement joins TRBV11-2 to TRBJ2-3; 11 bases map to TRBD1. The germline CDR1 and CDR2 sequences are SGHAT and FQNNGV. Trimming took 1 base from V and 6 from J; bases not matched to a gene: 3. The CDR3 loop spans 15 amino acids.

V and J are TRBV5-5 and TRBJ1-2; D is undetermined. V gave up 0 bases and J gave up 7 bases, with 13 bases separating them. The CDR3 is made up of 14 amino acids. Germline V lookup: CDR1 SGHKS, CDR2 YYEKEE (reference sequence). The CDR3 reads CASSLEVPSVGYTF. In DNA form, the CDR3 reads TGTGCCAGCAGCTTGGAAGTCCCGTCCGTTGGCTACACCTTC.